Shown below are 12 T cell receptor beta chains from a single sample sequenced in a study of T-cell memory formation after mild COVID-19. MiXCR, applied by TCRdb to the 5' RACE reads, yields one record per CDR3 protein. The sample has more than 75,000 distinct CDR3 sequences, 14% seen once; the top ten hold 30% to 35%. The specimen sequenced was PBMCs or a T cell subset sorted from them (not recorded which). The origin of the receptors is an adult woman who had mild COVID-19 (a few samples of this study predate the infection). Cell type and time point are not known.

This clonotype was found many times. This chain connects TRBV27 to TRBJ2-7; no clear D. V lost 0 bases and J lost 3, with 6 bases in between. CDR1 MNHEY and CDR2 SMNVEV come from the germline V gene (reference sequence). The CDR3 sequence is 13 residues long. The CDR3 reads CASSLSLDYEQYF. In DNA form, the CDR3 reads TGTGCCAGCAGTTTATCACTCGACTACGAGCAGTACTTC.

The genes are TRBV6-5 and TRBJ2-3; D is perhaps TRBD2 (5 bases). The V and J ends lost 0 bases and 3 bases respectively, with 13 bases between them. Germline loops: CDR1 MNHEY, CDR2 SVGAGI. CDR3 length equals 16 residues. This CDR3 is CASSYSKLGLTDTQYF. The CDR3 DNA follows: TGTGCCAGCAGTTACTCGAAACTAGGTTTAACAGATACGCAGTATTTT.

In this sample, this clonotype turned up a few times. The chain recombines TRBV20-1 with TRBJ2-1; D is perhaps TRBD2 (6 bases). Trimming pared 6 bases from V and 7 bases from J, leaving 19 bases between. The CDR3 loop spans 14 amino acids. The germline V gene encodes CDR1 DFQATT and CDR2 SNEGSKA (reference sequence). CDR3 residues: CSAKRDSRLNEQFF. CDR3 nucleotides: TGCAGTGCCAAACGGGACTCCAGGCTGAATGAGCAGTTCTTC.

This clonotype was seen ten or more times. This rearrangement joins TRBV13 to TRBJ2-2, with 7 bases fitting TRBD1. The CDR3 covers 14 residues. With 4 bases clipped from V and 4 bases from J, the junction kept 3 bases outside the gene matches. Germline values: CDR1 PRHDT, CDR2 FYEKMQ (reference sequence). The CDR3 bases are TGTGCCAGCAGCTCGACAGGGAGCACCGGGGAGCTGTTTTTT. This gives the protein CASSSTGSTGELFF.

This chain connects TRBV29-1 to TRBJ1-2; perhaps TRBD1 as D (6 bases). The CDR3 sequence is 11 residues long. Germline loops: CDR1 SQVTM, CDR2 ANQGSEA. V was pared by 5 bases and J by 8 bases, with 12 bases between. The CDR3 sequence: CSVPDSEGYTF. CDR3 nucleotides: TGCAGCGTTCCGGACAGCGAGGGCTACACCTTC.

The J gene is TRBJ2-5, the V gene TRBV5-4; 13 bases are a match to TRBD2. Germline V gene data show CDR1 as SGHNT and CDR2 as YYREEE (reference sequence). With V trimmed by 3 bases and J by 7 bases, 6 bases remained unmatched. The CDR3 spans 15 residues. In DNA form, the CDR3 reads TGTGCCAGCAGCTCCGGGACTAGCGGGATAGGGACCCAGTACTTC. Its translation: CASSSGTSGIGTQYF.

The chain carries TRBV9 and TRBJ2-3; 8 bases fit TRBD2. From germline, CDR1 is SGDLS and CDR2 YYNGEE. This CDR3 region has 16 residues. The V segment lost 0 bases and the J segment 7 bases; nucleotides outside the gene matches: 10. The CDR3 sequence: CASSVVAGPTVNTQYF. DNA of the CDR3: TGTGCCAGCAGCGTAGTAGCGGGGCCAACTGTCAATACGCAGTATTTT.

The J gene is TRBJ2-5, the V gene TRBV4-1; TRBD2 agrees at 7 bases. The CDR3 length is 16 residues. Germline CDR1 reads MGHRA; CDR2 reads YSYEKL. Germline trimming cut 0 bases from V and 3 bases from J; bases unmatched to any gene: 7. CDR3 in DNA: TGCGCCAGCAGCCAAGAAGGAGAAAGCGGGGAAGAGACCCAGTACTTC. Translating it yields CASSQEGESGEETQYF.

The chain is built from TRBV10-3 and TRBJ2-2; TRBD2 agrees at 7 bases. The CDR3 runs to 15 residues. The germline V gene has CDR1 ENHRY and CDR2 SYGVKD. V gave up 7 bases and J gave up 5 bases; unmatched junction bases: 10. The DNA of the CDR3 is TGTGCCATCAATTTGTCGGGAGGAGGAACCGGGGAGCTGTTTTTT. Translating gives CAINLSGGGTGELFF.

This chain links TRBV6-1 with TRBJ2-3; 9 nucleotides align to TRBD2. The CDR3 is 14 residues long. V dropped 8 bases and J dropped 4; count of bases not matched to a gene: 7. Per the germline V gene, CDR1 is MNHNS and CDR2 is SASEGT. The CDR3 sequence: CASAGTSSSDTQYF. The CDR3, as DNA: TGTGCCAGCGCCGGGACTAGCTCATCAGATACGCAGTATTTT.

V gene TRBV6-6 combines with J gene TRBJ2-7, with D perhaps TRBD1 (6 bases). This CDR3 region has 16 residues. The V gene lost 0 bases and the J gene lost 2 bases, with 14 bases spanning the gap. CDR1 MNHNY and CDR2 SVGAGI come from the germline V gene (reference sequence). CDR3 in DNA: TGTGCCAGCAGTTACTCACCCTCAGGGGCCACCTACGAGCAGTACTTC. Translated: CASSYSPSGATYEQYF.

The chain links TRBV6-5 to TRBJ1-1; D remains unclear. V dropped 6 bases and J dropped 0 bases, with 8 bases sitting between them. Per the germline V gene, CDR1 is MNHEY and CDR2 is SVGAGI. The CDR3 totals 13 residues. The CDR3 protein is CASRKSMNTEAFF. CDR3 coding DNA: TGTGCCAGCAGAAAATCAATGAACACTGAAGCTTTCTTT.